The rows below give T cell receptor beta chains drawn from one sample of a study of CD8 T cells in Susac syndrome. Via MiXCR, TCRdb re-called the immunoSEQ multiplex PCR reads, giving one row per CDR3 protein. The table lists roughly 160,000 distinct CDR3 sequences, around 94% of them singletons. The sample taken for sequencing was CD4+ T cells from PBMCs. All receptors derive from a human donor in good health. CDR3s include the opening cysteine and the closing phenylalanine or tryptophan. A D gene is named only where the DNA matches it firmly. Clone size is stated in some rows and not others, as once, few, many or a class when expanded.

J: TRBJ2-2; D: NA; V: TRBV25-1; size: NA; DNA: TGTGCCAGCAGTGATCAGTATGTGCCCGGGGAGCTGTTTTTT; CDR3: CASSDQYVPGELFF
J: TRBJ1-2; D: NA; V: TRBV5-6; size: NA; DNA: TGTGCCAGCAGCTTGGTGGCAGCGGGCTATGGCTACACCTTC; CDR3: CASSLVAAGYGYTF
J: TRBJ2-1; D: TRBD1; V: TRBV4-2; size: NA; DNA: TGTGCCAGCAGCCAAGATAAAGAGCGGGACAGGGCGAGGAATGAGCAGTTCTTC; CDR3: CASSQDKERDRARNEQFF
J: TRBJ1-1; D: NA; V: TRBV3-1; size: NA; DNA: TGTGCCAGCAGCCAAGACAGGAGTGAAGCTTTCTTT; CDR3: CASSQDRSEAFF
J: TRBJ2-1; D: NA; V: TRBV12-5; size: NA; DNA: TGTGCTAGTAGTTCGTGGGGGGGCAATAATGAGCAGTTCTTC; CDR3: CASSSWGGNNEQFF
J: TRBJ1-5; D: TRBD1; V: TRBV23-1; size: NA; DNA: TGCGCCAGCAGTCAACTCAACAGGGGATACCAGCCCCAGCATTTT; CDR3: CASSQLNRGYQPQHF
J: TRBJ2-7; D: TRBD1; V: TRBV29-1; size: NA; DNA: TGCAGCGTTACTCGACAGGGGGCCTCCTACGAGCAGTACTTC; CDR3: CSVTRQGASYEQYF
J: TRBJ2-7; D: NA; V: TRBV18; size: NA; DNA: TGTGCCAGCTCACAAGGGACTCCTACCTACTACGAGCAGTACTTC; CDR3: CASSQGTPTYYEQYF
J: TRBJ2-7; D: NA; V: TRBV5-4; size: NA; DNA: TGTGCCAGCAGCTTGCAACAGGGTTCCCACGAGCAGTACTTC; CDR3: CASSLQQGSHEQYF
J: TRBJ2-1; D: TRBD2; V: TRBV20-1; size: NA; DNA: TGCAGTGCGGAACTAGCGGGAGGCAATGAGCAGTTCTTC; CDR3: CSAELAGGNEQFF
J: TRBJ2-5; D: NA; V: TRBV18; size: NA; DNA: TGTGCCAGCTCACCACAACGACAGCAAGAGACCCAGTACTTC; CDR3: CASSPQRQQETQYF
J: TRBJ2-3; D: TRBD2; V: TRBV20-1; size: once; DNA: TGCAGTGCTAGAGGGACTAGCCCCCGCACAGATACGCAGTATTTT; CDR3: CSARGTSPRTDTQYF
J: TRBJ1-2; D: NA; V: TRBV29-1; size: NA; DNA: TGCAGCGTGCGTTCATACTATGGGGGCTACACCTTC; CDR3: CSVRSYYGGYTF
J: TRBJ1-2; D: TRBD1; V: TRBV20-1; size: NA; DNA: TGCAGTGCTCAAACCAGGGGGAACTATGGCTACACCTTC; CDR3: CSAQTRGNYGYTF
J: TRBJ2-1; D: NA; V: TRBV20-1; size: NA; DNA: TGCAGTGCTAGAGAAGTTGGAAATGAGCAGTTCTTC; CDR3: CSAREVGNEQFF
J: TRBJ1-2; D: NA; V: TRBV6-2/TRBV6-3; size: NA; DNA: TGTGCCAGCAGTTACTCGACCGGGACCGGCTACACCTTC; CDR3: CASSYSTGTGYTF
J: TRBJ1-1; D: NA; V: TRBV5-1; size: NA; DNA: TGCGCCAGCAGCTTGCAAACTCAGAACACTGAAGCTTTCTTT; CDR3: CASSLQTQNTEAFF
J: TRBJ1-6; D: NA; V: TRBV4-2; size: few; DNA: TGTGCCAGCAGCCCCGTAAGAGGGGATTCACCCCTCCACTTT; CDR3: CASSPVRGDSPLHF
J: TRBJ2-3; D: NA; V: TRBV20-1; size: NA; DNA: TGCAGTGCTAGAGATGAGGTCGCGGGGCCCTTAGCAGATACGCAGTATTTT; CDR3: CSARDEVAGPLADTQYF
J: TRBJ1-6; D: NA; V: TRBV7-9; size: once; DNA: TGTGCCAGCAGCTCGGATACAAATTCACCCCTCCACTTT; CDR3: CASSSDTNSPLHF
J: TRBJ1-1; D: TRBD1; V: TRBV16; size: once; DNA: TGTGCCAGCAGAGGGACAGGGGGAATGGCTGAAGCTTTCTTT; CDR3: CASRGTGGMAEAFF
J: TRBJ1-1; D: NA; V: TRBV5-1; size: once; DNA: TGCGCCAGCAGGCAGGGGATGGACACTGAAGCTTTCTTT; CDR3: CASRQGMDTEAFF
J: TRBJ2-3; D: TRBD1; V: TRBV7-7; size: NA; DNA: TGTGCTAGCAGCTTAGGACAGGGCCCCCAAGATACGCAGTATTTT; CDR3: CASSLGQGPQDTQYF
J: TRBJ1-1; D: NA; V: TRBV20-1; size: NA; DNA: TGCAGTGCTAGTCGGATGATGAACACTGAAGCTTTCTTT; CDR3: CSASRMMNTEAFF
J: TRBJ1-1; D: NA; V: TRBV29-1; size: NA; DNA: TGCAGCGTTGGTTATGGGGGGAACACTGAAGCTTTCTTT; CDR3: CSVGYGGNTEAFF
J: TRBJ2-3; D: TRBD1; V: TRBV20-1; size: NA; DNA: TGCAGTGTCCTCGGCAACGGGCAGGGGGCAGATACGCAGTATTTT; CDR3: CSVLGNGQGADTQYF
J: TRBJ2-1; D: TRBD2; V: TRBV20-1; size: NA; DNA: TGCAGTGCTCCTCCGGGACTAGCGGGGGGCGAGCAGTTCTTC; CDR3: CSAPPGLAGGEQFF
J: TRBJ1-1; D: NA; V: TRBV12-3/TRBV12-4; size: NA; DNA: TGTGCCAGCAGTTTATTAGGGATGAAGAATGAAGCTTTCTTT; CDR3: CASSLLGMKNEAFF
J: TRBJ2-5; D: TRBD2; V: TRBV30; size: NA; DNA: TGTGCCTGCAAGATCGGACTAGCGGAGGGTCGGACCCAGTACTTC; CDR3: CACKIGLAEGRTQYF
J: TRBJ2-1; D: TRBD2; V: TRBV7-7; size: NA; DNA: TGTGCTAGCAGCTCCCAGGGCGGGGGTGAGCAGTTCTTC; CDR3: CASSSQGGGEQFF
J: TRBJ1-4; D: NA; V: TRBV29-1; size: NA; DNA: TGCAGCGTTGTATTGGGGGCTTATGAAAAACTGTTTTTT; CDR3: CSVVLGAYEKLFF
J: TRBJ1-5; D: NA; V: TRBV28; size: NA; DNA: TGTGCCAGCAGTTTTGGGGGTAACAATCAGCCCCAGCATTTT; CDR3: CASSFGGNNQPQHF
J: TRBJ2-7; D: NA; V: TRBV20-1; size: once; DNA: TGCAGTGCCTTTGGAGGGGGGGCCTACGAGCAGTACTTC; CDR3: CSAFGGGAYEQYF
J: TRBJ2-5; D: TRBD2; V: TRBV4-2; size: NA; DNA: TGTGCCAGCAGCCAAGGGAACAGCGGGGGGGCCATTGAGACCCAGTACTTC; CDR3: CASSQGNSGGAIETQYF
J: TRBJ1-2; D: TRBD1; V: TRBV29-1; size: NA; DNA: TGCAGCGGTGGGACAGGGCAGGGCTACACCTTC; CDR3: CSGGTGQGYTF
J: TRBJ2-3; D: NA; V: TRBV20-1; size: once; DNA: TGCAGTGCTAGCCCAATGGGGGTCACAGATACGCAGTATTTT; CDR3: CSASPMGVTDTQYF
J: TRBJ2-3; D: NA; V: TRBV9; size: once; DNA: TGTGCCAGCAGCGCCGGTGCACTCACAGATACGCAGTATTTT; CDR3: CASSAGALTDTQYF
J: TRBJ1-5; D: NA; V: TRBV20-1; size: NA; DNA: TGCAGTGCTAGAGATCCCTGGTCAGAGGGGCGGCAGCCCCAGCATTTT; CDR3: CSARDPWSEGRQPQHF
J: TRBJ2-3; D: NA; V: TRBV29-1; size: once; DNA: TGCAGCGTTGATTCTCCGGGACGTTTCGCAGATACGCAGTATTTT; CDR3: CSVDSPGRFADTQYF
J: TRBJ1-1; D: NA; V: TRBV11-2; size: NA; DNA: TGTGCCAGCAGCTCCACCCCTCAGGGAACTGAAGCTTTCTTT; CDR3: CASSSTPQGTEAFF
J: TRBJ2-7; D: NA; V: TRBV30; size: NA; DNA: TGTGCCTGGACAACAGAAGGTGACGAGCAGTACTTC; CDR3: CAWTTEGDEQYF
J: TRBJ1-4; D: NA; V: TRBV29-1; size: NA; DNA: TGCAGCGCAGGGGACCGCGGGGAAAAACTGTTTTTT; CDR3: CSAGDRGEKLFF
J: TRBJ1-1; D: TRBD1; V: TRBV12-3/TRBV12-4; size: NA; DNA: TGTGCCAGCAGTACATACGACACAGGGGGTCGAGGAGCTTTCTTT; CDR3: CASSTYDTGGRGAFF
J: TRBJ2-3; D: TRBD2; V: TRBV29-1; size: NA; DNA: TGCAGCGTAACTAGCGGGGGGGCAGCAGATACGCAGTATTTT; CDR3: CSVTSGGAADTQYF
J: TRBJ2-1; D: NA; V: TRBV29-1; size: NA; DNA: TGCAGCGTTGAAGAGTTGCAGGAAAGTAGGCAGTTCTTC; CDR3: CSVEELQESRQFF
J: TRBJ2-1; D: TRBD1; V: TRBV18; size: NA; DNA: TGTGCCAGCTCCCCCGGGACAGGGAATGAGCAGTTCTTC; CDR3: CASSPGTGNEQFF
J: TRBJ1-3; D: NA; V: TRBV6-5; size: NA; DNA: TGTGCCAGCTGCACACTCTCTGGAAACACCATATATTTT; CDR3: CASCTLSGNTIYF
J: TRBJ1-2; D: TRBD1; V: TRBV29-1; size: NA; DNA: TGCAGCGTTGACGCCGACAGGGCTCGAGGCTACACCTTC; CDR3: CSVDADRARGYTF
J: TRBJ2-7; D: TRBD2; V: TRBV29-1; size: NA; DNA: TGCAGCGTCTTACTAGCGGGGGGGCCCTACGAGCAGTACTTC; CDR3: CSVLLAGGPYEQYF
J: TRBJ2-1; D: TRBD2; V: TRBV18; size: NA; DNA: TGTGCCAGCTCACCGACTAGCGGGGGTCGGGAGCAGTTCTTC; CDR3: CASSPTSGGREQFF
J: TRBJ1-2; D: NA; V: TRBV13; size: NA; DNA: TGTGCCAGCAGCTTCTGGGGTAGACAGAGCGTCACCTTC; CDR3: CASSFWGRQSVTF
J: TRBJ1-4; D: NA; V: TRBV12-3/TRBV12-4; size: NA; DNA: TGTGCCAGCAGTCTCCGCAGGAGTATCGAAAAACTGTTTTTT; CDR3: CASSLRRSIEKLFF
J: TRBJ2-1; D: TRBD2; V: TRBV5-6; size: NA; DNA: TGTGCCAGCAGCTTATCGGGGGGTGAGCAGTTCTTC; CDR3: CASSLSGGEQFF
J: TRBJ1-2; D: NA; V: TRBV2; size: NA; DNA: TGTGCCAGCAAAGAGGAGGCTTCTGGCTACACCTTC; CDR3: CASKEEASGYTF